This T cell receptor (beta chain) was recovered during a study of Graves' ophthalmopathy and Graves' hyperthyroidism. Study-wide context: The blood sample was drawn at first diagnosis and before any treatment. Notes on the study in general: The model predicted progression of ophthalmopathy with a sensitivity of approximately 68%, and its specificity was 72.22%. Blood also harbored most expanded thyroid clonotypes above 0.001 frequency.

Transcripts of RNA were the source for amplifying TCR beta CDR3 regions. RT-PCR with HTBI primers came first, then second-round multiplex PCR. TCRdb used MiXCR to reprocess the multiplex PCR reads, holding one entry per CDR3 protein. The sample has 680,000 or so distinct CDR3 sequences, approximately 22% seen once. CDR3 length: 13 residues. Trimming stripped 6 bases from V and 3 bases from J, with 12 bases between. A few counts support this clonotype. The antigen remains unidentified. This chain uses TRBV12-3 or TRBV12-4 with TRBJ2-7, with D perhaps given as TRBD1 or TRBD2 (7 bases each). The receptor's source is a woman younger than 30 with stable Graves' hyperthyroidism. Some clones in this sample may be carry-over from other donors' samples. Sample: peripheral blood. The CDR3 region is CASSRRGGYEQYF. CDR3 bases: TGTGCCAGCAGCCGCAGGGGGGGCTACGAGCAGTACTTC.